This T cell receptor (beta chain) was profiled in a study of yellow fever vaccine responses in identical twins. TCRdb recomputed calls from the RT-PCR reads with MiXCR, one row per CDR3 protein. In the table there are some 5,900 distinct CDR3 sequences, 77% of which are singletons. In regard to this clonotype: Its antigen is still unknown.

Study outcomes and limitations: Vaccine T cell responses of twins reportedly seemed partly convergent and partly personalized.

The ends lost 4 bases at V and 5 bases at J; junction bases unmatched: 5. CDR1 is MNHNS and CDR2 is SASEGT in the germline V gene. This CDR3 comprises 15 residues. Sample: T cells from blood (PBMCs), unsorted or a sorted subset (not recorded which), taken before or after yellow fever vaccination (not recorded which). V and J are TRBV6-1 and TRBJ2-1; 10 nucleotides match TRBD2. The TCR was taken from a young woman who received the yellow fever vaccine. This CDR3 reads CASSASGGGHNEQFF. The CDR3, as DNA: TGTGCCAGCAGTGCGAGCGGGGGGGGGCACAATGAGCAGTTCTTC.